The 20 T cell receptor beta chains in this list originate from one sample, sequenced in a study of technical replicates of blood from several donors. Assay used: immunoSEQ multiplex PCR; TCRdb lists only in-frame clones, some missing. Here the sample spans 78,000 or so clones, 91% being singletons. Material: T cells isolated from PBMCs. Receptors were obtained from a human donor in good health. Some clones in this sample may be carry-over from other donors' samples.

The rearrangement uses TRBV5-6 and TRBJ1-2; 7 nucleotides align to TRBD1. This CDR3 is 16 amino acids long. V shed 4 bases and J 1 base; nucleotides not matched to a gene: 10. Per germline, CDR1 SGHDT and CDR2 YYEEEE. The CDR3 spells CASSLYPGTVNYGYTF. The CDR3 region has the DNA TGTGCCAGCAGCCTATACCCCGGGACAGTTAACTATGGCTACACCTTC. Looking up the rest from reference TRBV5-6 and TRBJ1-2 gives the full variable domain: DAGVTQSPTHLIKTRGQQVTLRCSPKSGHDTVSWYQQALGQGPQFIFQYYEEEERQRGNFPDRFSGHQFPNYSSELNVNALLLGDSALYLCASSLYPGTVNYGYTFGSGTRLTVV.

The chain combines TRBV6-5 with TRBJ1-1; TRBD1 agrees at 8 bases. J lost 3 bases, V lost 6 bases, and 3 bases had no gene match. The germline CDR1 and CDR2 sequences are MNHEY and SVGAGI. The CDR3 contains 13 residues. CDR3: CASSLGQDTEAFF. The CDR3 DNA is TGTGCCAGCAGCCTGGGACAGGACACTGAAGCTTTCTTT.

This clone was seen only once. V usage is TRBV4-1 and J usage is TRBJ2-5; 7 nucleotides agree with TRBD1. The trim removed 1 base at V and 5 bases at J, leaving 4 bases unmatched. The CDR3 runs to 14 residues. The V gene's germline CDR1 is MGHRA and CDR2 YSYEKL. This CDR3 is CASSQVGGRETQYF. The CDR3 region has the DNA TGCGCCAGCAGCCAAGTAGGGGGCCGTGAGACCCAGTACTTC.

The chain is built from TRBV6-4 and TRBJ2-3, with D possibly TRBD2 on 7 matching bases. The V end lost 0 bases, the J end lost 4 bases, and 11 bases lay between the germline ends. The CDR3 runs to 15 residues. Germline V gene sequence: CDR1 MRHNA, CDR2 SNTAGT. The CDR3 spells CASSDSRGGADTQYF. CDR3 nucleotides: TGTGCCAGCAGTGACTCGAGAGGGGGGGCAGATACGCAGTATTTT.

Here the CDR3 DNA reads TGTGCCAGCAATGACGTAGGACTAGCCTCTGGAAACACCATATATTTT. It encodes CASNDVGLASGNTIYF. The V call is TRBV28, the J call TRBJ1-3; no definite D call. The CDR3 runs to 16 residues. Trimming pared 7 bases from V and 0 bases from J, leaving 16 bases between. CDR1 MDHEN and CDR2 SYDVKM come from the germline V gene.

This clone has a single count. The V gene is TRBV7-9, the J gene TRBJ2-4; 10 nucleotides line up with TRBD1. The J segment lost 6 bases and the V segment lost 4 bases, leaving 3 bases of the junction unmatched. The CDR3 loop spans 14 amino acids. Germline CDR1 is SEHNR and CDR2 is FQNEAQ (reference sequence). In DNA, the CDR3 is TGTGCCAGCAGCTCAAGGACAGGGGGAAACATTCAGTACTTC. It codes for CASSSRTGGNIQYF.

V gene TRBV6-5 combines with J gene TRBJ2-1; maybe TRBD2 (6 bases). V was trimmed by 7 bases and J by 2 bases, leaving 12 bases between them. This CDR3 spans 14 amino acids. The germline gives CDR1 MNHEY, CDR2 SVGAGI. The CDR3 DNA follows: TGTGCCAGCACCCTAGGAGGGGCCTACAATGAGCAGTTCTTC. This translates into CASTLGGAYNEQFF.

This chain joins TRBV19 and TRBJ2-3; weak D call: TRBD2 (7 bases). This CDR3 comprises 14 residues. Germline V gene data show CDR1 as LNHDA and CDR2 as SQIVND (reference sequence). Trimming stripped 7 bases from V and 2 bases from J, with 13 bases between. The CDR3 DNA sequence: TGTGCCAGTAAGGGGGGGCCGGACACAGATACGCAGTATTTT. Amino acid sequence: CASKGGPDTDTQYF.

This sequence joins TRBV9 and TRBJ2-7; 14 bases line up with TRBD2. J lost 3 bases, V lost 3 bases, and 5 bases had no gene match. Germline assignment: CDR1 SGDLS and CDR2 YYNGEE. The CDR3 extends over 16 amino acids. As DNA, the CDR3 is TGTGCCAGCAGCGGGGAGGGACTAGCGGGGGACTACGAGCAGTACTTC. Translating it yields CASSGEGLAGDYEQYF.

The V call is TRBV5-6, the J call TRBJ1-4; weak D call: TRBD1 (6 bases). Trimming shortened V by 4 bases and J by 0 bases, and 10 bases separated the two germline ends. This CDR3 is 15 amino acids long. The germline V gene encodes CDR1 SGHDT and CDR2 YYEEEE. The CDR3 DNA reads TGTGCCAGCAGCAAATGGACAGCAACTAATGAAAAACTGTTTTTT. The encoded protein is CASSKWTATNEKLFF.

J is TRBJ1-2 and V is TRBV29-1; 8 bases align to TRBD1. Germline V gene sequence: CDR1 SQVTM, CDR2 ANQGSEA. J was trimmed by 6 bases and V by 6 bases; bases with no gene match: 6. This CDR3 region has 12 residues. The CDR3 nucleotides read TGCAGCGTGACCGGACAGGGTAATGGCTACACCTTC. It translates to CSVTGQGNGYTF.

The V gene is TRBV30, the J gene TRBJ1-6; D might be TRBD1 (6 bases). Germline assignment: CDR1 GTSNPN and CDR2 SVGIG (reference sequence). The V and J ends lost 2 bases and 8 bases respectively, with 10 bases between them. The CDR3 is 13 residues long. The CDR3 DNA follows: TGTGCCTGGAGTTTCAAGGGGGATTCACCCCTCCACTTT. It is translated as CAWSFKGDSPLHF.

This chain links TRBV5-4 with TRBJ2-1; D possibly corresponds to TRBD2 (5 bases). CDR3 size: 14 residues. Per germline, CDR1 SGHNT and CDR2 YYREEE (reference sequence). Trimming took 4 bases from V and 7 from J, leaving 15 bases between them. The CDR3 protein is CASSQSGMVNEQFF. The CDR3 bases are TGTGCCAGCAGCCAGTCCGGGATGGTGAATGAGCAGTTCTTC.

The V call is TRBV19, the J call TRBJ2-7, with D perhaps matching TRBD1 (6 bases). The V and J ends lost 3 bases and 3 bases respectively, with 15 bases between them. Germline V gene data show CDR1 as LNHDA and CDR2 as SQIVND (reference sequence). The CDR3 extends over 15 amino acids. The CDR3 here is CASSIVGGTFYEQYF. The CDR3 coding sequence is TGTGCCAGTAGTATTGTAGGGGGTACATTCTACGAGCAGTACTTC.

In this sample, this clone turned up a few times. The chain links TRBV6-5 to TRBJ1-1; 8 bases map to TRBD1. Trimming at V came to 6 bases and at J to 10 bases, leaving 10 bases not matched to a gene. The CDR3 runs to 13 residues. CDR1 and CDR2 from the germline V gene are MNHEY and SVGAGI. The CDR3 spells CASRQDRGWGAFF. In DNA form, the CDR3 reads TGTGCCAGCAGACAAGACAGGGGCTGGGGAGCTTTCTTT.

The chain joins TRBV27 to TRBJ2-7; D is possibly TRBD2 (6 bases). V lost 5 bases and J 2 bases, leaving 13 bases between the germline ends. The CDR3 is 14 residues long. The germline gives CDR1 MNHEY, CDR2 SMNVEV (reference sequence). The CDR3 sequence: CASSGGTTPYEQYF. The CDR3 bases are TGTGCCAGCAGTGGCGGGACGACTCCCTACGAGCAGTACTTC.

J is TRBJ2-2 and V is TRBV5-1; possibly TRBD1 for D (6 bases). CDR3 size: 16 residues. V was cut by 0 bases and J by 0 bases, with 9 bases left in between. The germline gives CDR1 SGHRS, CDR2 YFSETQ. This CDR3 reads CASSLVRDTNTGELFF. CDR3 DNA: TGCGCCAGCAGCTTGGTAAGGGACACGAACACCGGGGAGCTGTTTTTT.

The chain employs TRBV9 and TRBJ2-5; D may be TRBD2 (6 bases). The CDR3 covers 15 residues. The ends were cut back, 3 bases at V and 0 bases at J, with 12 bases in the middle. The V gene's germline CDR1 is SGDLS and CDR2 YYNGEE. Here the CDR3 reads CASSERPGDQETQYF. DNA for the CDR3: TGTGCCAGCAGCGAAAGACCGGGGGACCAAGAGACCCAGTACTTC.

The rearrangement uses TRBV18 and TRBJ1-2, with 8 positions matching TRBD1. The CDR3 is 15 amino acids. V lost 4 bases and J lost 5; bases outside the gene matches: 9. Germline CDR1 and CDR2: KGHSH and LQKENI. The CDR3 is CASSLGQGGLYGYTF. Here the CDR3 DNA reads TGTGCCAGCTCACTAGGACAGGGAGGGCTTTATGGCTACACCTTC.

The gene calls are TRBV6-6 and TRBJ1-5; D is unresolved. There are 14 residues in the CDR3. Trimming cost V 8 bases and J 6 bases, with 17 bases left between them. CDR1 MNHNY and CDR2 SVGAGI come from the germline V gene (reference sequence). Here the CDR3 DNA reads TGTGCCAGCTCTGAAAACCCATCGGGTCAGCCCCAGCATTTT. It is translated as CASSENPSGQPQHF.